The clone carrying this T cell receptor beta chain came up a few times. The data stem from a study of human T cells and chemical hapten exposure. About the research overall: Among samples, TCR yields varied mainly because of small differences in pooled library volume.

This sample's time point: pre-sensitization, week 0. The sample's treatment: therapeutic diphenylcyclopropenone sensitization with weekly scalp DPC. The CDR3 has 14 residues. Trimming stripped 6 bases from V and 4 bases from J, with 13 bases between. TCRdb redid the calling of the RACE reads with MiXCR, one entry per CDR3 protein. The sample records roughly 40,000 distinct CDR3 sequences, approximately 10% being singletons. This TCR was recovered from a man aged 25-45 years with alopecia areata. Some clones in this sample may be carry-over from other donors' samples. The V and J genes are TRBV12-3 or TRBV12-4 and TRBJ2-1; D might be TRBD1 (5 bases). This material consisted of whole blood, taken in connection with sensitization to the hapten diphenylcyclopropenone (DPC). In DNA form, the CDR3 reads TGTGCCAGCAGGAGTAGACAGCTTTACAATGAGCAGTTCTTC. Translating gives CASRSRQLYNEQFF.